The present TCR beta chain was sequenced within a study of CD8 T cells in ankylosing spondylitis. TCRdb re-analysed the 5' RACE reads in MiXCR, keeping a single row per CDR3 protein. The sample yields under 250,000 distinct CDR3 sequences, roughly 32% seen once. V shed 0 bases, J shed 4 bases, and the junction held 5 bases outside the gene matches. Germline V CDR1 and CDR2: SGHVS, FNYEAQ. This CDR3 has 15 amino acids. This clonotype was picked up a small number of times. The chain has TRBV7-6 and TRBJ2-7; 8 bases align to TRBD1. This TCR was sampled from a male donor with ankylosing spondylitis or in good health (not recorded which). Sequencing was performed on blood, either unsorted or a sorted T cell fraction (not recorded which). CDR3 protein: CASSLAGTGSYEQYF. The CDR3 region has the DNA TGTGCCAGCAGCTTAGCAGGGACAGGTAGTTACGAGCAGTACTTC.